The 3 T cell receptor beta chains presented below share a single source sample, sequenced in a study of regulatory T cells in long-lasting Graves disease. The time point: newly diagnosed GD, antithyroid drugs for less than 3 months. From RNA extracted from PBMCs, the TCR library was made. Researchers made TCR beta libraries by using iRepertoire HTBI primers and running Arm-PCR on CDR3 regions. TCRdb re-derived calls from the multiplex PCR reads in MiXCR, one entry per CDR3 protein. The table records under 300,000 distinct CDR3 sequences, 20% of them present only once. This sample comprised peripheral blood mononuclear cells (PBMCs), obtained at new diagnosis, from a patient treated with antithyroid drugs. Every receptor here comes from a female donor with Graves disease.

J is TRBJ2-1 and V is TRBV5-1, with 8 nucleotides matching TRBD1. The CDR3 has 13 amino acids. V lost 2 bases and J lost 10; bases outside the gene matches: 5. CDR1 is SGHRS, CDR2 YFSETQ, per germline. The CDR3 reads CASSLGQGHEQFF. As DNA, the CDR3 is TGCGCCAGCAGCTTAGGACAGGGCCACGAGCAGTTCTTC.

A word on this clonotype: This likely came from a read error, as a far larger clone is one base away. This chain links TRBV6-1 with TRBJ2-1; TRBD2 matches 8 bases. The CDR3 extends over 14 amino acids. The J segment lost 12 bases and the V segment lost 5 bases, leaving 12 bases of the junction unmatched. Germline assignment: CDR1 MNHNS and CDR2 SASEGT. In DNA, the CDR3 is TGTGCCAGCAGTCACTCGTCGCTAGCGGGCGGGCAGTTCTTC. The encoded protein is CASSHSSLAGGQFF.

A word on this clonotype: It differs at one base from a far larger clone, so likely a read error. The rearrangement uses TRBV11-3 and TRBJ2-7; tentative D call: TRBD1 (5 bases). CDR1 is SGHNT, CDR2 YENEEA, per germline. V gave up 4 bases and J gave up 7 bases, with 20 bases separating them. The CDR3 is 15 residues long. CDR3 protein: CASSSRATSYNEQYF. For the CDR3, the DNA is TGTGCCAGCAGCTCCAGGGCCACCTCCTACAATGAGCAGTACTTC.